A selection of T cell receptor beta chains follows, all from one sample in a study of beta chain features in type 1 diabetes. Assay: immunoSEQ multiplex PCR; the TCRdb copy retains only in-frame clones and omits some. Of hundreds of thousands of clones detected, more than 65% appear once; the ten largest clones hold 0.053%. Sequenced material: naive CD4+ T cells from blood. These receptors all come from a man younger than 40 in good health. Both conserved end residues are part of each CDR3. The order of the fields is V gene, J gene, D gene, CDR3 protein. The D gene is left open where the match is weak.

v_gene: TRBV2; j_gene: TRBJ2-5; d_gene: NA; CDR3aa: CASSEIGETQYF
v_gene: TRBV18; j_gene: TRBJ2-1; d_gene: NA; CDR3aa: CASSPPADAGEQFF
v_gene: TRBV30; j_gene: TRBJ2-4; d_gene: NA; CDR3aa: CAWSDSTGIQYF
v_gene: TRBV4-3; j_gene: TRBJ2-1; d_gene: TRBD1; CDR3aa: CASSQEGQRWNEQFF
v_gene: TRBV30; j_gene: TRBJ2-2; d_gene: TRBD1; CDR3aa: CAGLTGPGKNTGELFF
v_gene: TRBV29-1; j_gene: TRBJ1-1; d_gene: NA; CDR3aa: CSVVLLAGNTEAFF
v_gene: TRBV11-2; j_gene: TRBJ2-6; d_gene: NA; CDR3aa: CASSLGLTGANVLTF
v_gene: TRBV20-1; j_gene: TRBJ2-5; d_gene: NA; CDR3aa: CSASKGETQYF
v_gene: TRBV9; j_gene: TRBJ2-3; d_gene: TRBD2; CDR3aa: CASSVDAGGTDTQYF
v_gene: TRBV18; j_gene: TRBJ2-5; d_gene: NA; CDR3aa: CASSPPGETQYF
v_gene: TRBV29-1; j_gene: TRBJ2-7; d_gene: TRBD1; CDR3aa: CSVEDLQGGRPPEQYF
v_gene: TRBV18; j_gene: TRBJ1-6; d_gene: TRBD1; CDR3aa: CASSPYRGQDSPLHF
v_gene: TRBV20-1; j_gene: TRBJ2-1; d_gene: NA; CDR3aa: CSANRLDEQFF
v_gene: TRBV2; j_gene: TRBJ2-2; d_gene: NA; CDR3aa: CASSLVGTGELFF
v_gene: TRBV30; j_gene: TRBJ2-4; d_gene: TRBD2; CDR3aa: CARGGVAKNIQYF
v_gene: TRBV6-5; j_gene: TRBJ1-3; d_gene: NA; CDR3aa: CASSRPGTGNTIYF
v_gene: TRBV4-3; j_gene: TRBJ2-5; d_gene: NA; CDR3aa: CASSQERGDPQETQYF
v_gene: TRBV29-1; j_gene: TRBJ2-4; d_gene: NA; CDR3aa: CSVEGLAKNIQYF
v_gene: TRBV6-5; j_gene: TRBJ2-5; d_gene: TRBD1; CDR3aa: CASSRTGGETQYF
v_gene: TRBV13; j_gene: TRBJ2-1; d_gene: TRBD1; CDR3aa: CASSLEGTGSPGEQFF
v_gene: TRBV21-1; j_gene: TRBJ2-5; d_gene: NA; CDR3aa: CASSNERTSEETQYF
v_gene: TRBV29-1; j_gene: TRBJ2-7; d_gene: NA; CDR3aa: CSVEAGRDASYEQYF
v_gene: TRBV30; j_gene: TRBJ1-2; d_gene: NA; CDR3aa: CAWRGPGNYGYTF
v_gene: TRBV9; j_gene: TRBJ2-3; d_gene: NA; CDR3aa: CASSVGLARADTQYF
v_gene: TRBV5-6; j_gene: TRBJ1-5; d_gene: TRBD1; CDR3aa: CASSLYRGNGNQPQHF
v_gene: TRBV30; j_gene: TRBJ1-6; d_gene: NA; CDR3aa: CALGGHNSPLHF
v_gene: TRBV2; j_gene: TRBJ2-1; d_gene: TRBD2; CDR3aa: CASSEQLADYNEQFF
v_gene: TRBV30; j_gene: TRBJ1-2; d_gene: NA; CDR3aa: CAWSARRAGGYTF
v_gene: TRBV21-1; j_gene: TRBJ2-3; d_gene: NA; CDR3aa: CASSKVWATTDTQYF
v_gene: TRBV29-1; j_gene: TRBJ1-1; d_gene: NA; CDR3aa: CSVEENTEAFF
v_gene: TRBV20-1; j_gene: TRBJ2-7; d_gene: NA; CDR3aa: CSASVGSEQYF
v_gene: TRBV14; j_gene: TRBJ2-4; d_gene: NA; CDR3aa: CASSKLLAGIQYF
v_gene: TRBV11-2; j_gene: TRBJ2-1; d_gene: NA; CDR3aa: CASRREVGNEQFF
v_gene: TRBV7-2; j_gene: TRBJ2-6; d_gene: NA; CDR3aa: CASSLELAGANVLTF
v_gene: TRBV29-1; j_gene: TRBJ1-1; d_gene: NA; CDR3aa: CSGGGELEAFF
v_gene: TRBV29-1; j_gene: TRBJ2-7; d_gene: TRBD1; CDR3aa: CSVMTGDSYEQYF
v_gene: TRBV5-4; j_gene: TRBJ2-4; d_gene: NA; CDR3aa: CASSLEASNIQYF
v_gene: TRBV29-1; j_gene: NA; d_gene: NA; CDR3aa: CSVEQGASSYEQYF
v_gene: TRBV29-1; j_gene: TRBJ2-1; d_gene: NA; CDR3aa: CSVELEGWRSNEQFF
v_gene: TRBV10-3; j_gene: TRBJ2-1; d_gene: NA; CDR3aa: CASGNSSYNEQFF
v_gene: TRBV15; j_gene: TRBJ2-5; d_gene: TRBD1; CDR3aa: CATSGRPGQGSETQYF
v_gene: TRBV4-2; j_gene: TRBJ2-2; d_gene: NA; CDR3aa: CASSQLQGTGELFF
v_gene: TRBV29-1; j_gene: TRBJ2-6; d_gene: NA; CDR3aa: CSVGRDGAFSAGANVLTF
v_gene: TRBV4-2; j_gene: TRBJ2-1; d_gene: TRBD2; CDR3aa: CASSLLWAGGHNEQFF
v_gene: TRBV9; j_gene: TRBJ2-6; d_gene: NA; CDR3aa: CASSVEGTSGANVLTF
v_gene: TRBV7-2; j_gene: TRBJ1-5; d_gene: TRBD1; CDR3aa: CASSLGQPGGEPQHF
v_gene: TRBV29-1; j_gene: TRBJ1-1; d_gene: NA; CDR3aa: CSVEGRTNTEAFF
v_gene: TRBV20-1; j_gene: TRBJ1-1; d_gene: NA; CDR3aa: CTLEGYTEAFF
v_gene: TRBV27; j_gene: TRBJ2-7; d_gene: NA; CDR3aa: CASSSDLIVKYF